A selection of T cell receptor beta chains follows, all from one sample in a study of cytomegalovirus exposure and HLA in healthy donors. Assay used: immunoSEQ multiplex PCR; TCRdb lists only in-frame clones, some missing. The table shows 50,000 to 70,000 clones, with around 82% occurring only once. The sequenced material came from PBMCs. The receptor source for this set is a male donor in good health and CMV-seronegative. Each CDR3 is given with its conserved first and last residue. The D gene is left open where the match is weak. Clone size is stated in some rows and not others, as once, few, many or a class when expanded.

v_call	j_call	d_call	clone_size	cdr3_aa	cdr3_nt
TRBV5-6	TRBJ1-3	-	-	CASSLRVSGNTIYF	TGTGCCAGCAGCTTGAGAGTTTCTGGAAACACCATATATTTT
TRBV5-1	TRBJ2-2	TRBD2	-	CASSHGTSDWGELFF	TGCGCCAGCAGCCACGGGACTAGCGATTGGGGGGAGCTGTTTTTT
TRBV30	TRBJ1-6	TRBD1	once	CAWSSGQGRGSPLHF	TGTGCCTGGAGTTCCGGACAGGGGAGAGGTTCACCCCTCCACTTT
TRBV11-3	TRBJ2-3	-	-	CASSLGRAGTDTQYF	TGTGCCAGCAGCTTAGGCAGGGCTGGCACAGATACGCAGTATTTT
TRBV2	TRBJ2-7	TRBD1	-	CASSGPPGTGTSEQYF	TGTGCCAGCAGCGGACCCCCCGGGACAGGGACCTCCGAGCAGTACTTC
TRBV6-1	TRBJ2-2	-	-	CASSGQVRQNTGELFF	TGTGCCAGCAGTGGACAGGTTCGCCAGAACACCGGGGAGCTGTTTTTT
TRBV18	TRBJ2-3	TRBD1	few	CASSRQGSVDTQYF	TGTGCCAGCTCACGACAGGGTTCCGTAGATACGCAGTATTTT
TRBV19	TRBJ2-6	TRBD1	-	CASSRAGTGVVRAGANVLTF	TGTGCCAGTAGTCGGGCTGGGACAGGCGTCGTGAGGGCTGGGGCCAACGTCCTGACTTTC
TRBV7-8	TRBJ2-5	TRBD1	-	CASSLSPSTGGETQYF	TGTGCCAGCAGCTTGAGTCCATCGACAGGGGGGGAGACCCAGTACTTC
TRBV6-5	TRBJ1-3	-	few	CASRSSAVSGNTIYF	TGTGCCAGCAGAAGCTCTGCCGTCTCTGGAAACACCATATATTTT
TRBV21-1	TRBJ1-2	-	few	CASSIIRGGAENYGYTF	TGTGCCAGCAGCATAATTCGCGGGGGGGCTGAAAACTATGGCTACACCTTC
TRBV7-2	TRBJ2-7	TRBD1	-	CASSLVGTGEQYF	TGTGCCAGCAGCTTAGTGGGGACAGGGGAGCAGTACTTC
TRBV30	TRBJ2-3	TRBD2	-	CAWSPLAGSTDTQYF	TGTGCCTGGAGTCCCCTAGCGGGGAGCACAGATACGCAGTATTTT
TRBV4-1	TRBJ2-5	TRBD1	-	CASSQPGQTRQETQYF	TGCGCCAGCAGCCAACCGGGACAGACACGTCAAGAGACCCAGTACTTC
TRBV10-2	TRBJ1-1	-	-	CASSESPQGREMNTEAFF	TGCGCCAGCAGTGAGTCCCCACAGGGCCGGGAAATGAACACTGAAGCTTTCTTT
TRBV10-3	TRBJ1-2	-	-	CAISDQLTNYGYTF	TGTGCCATCAGTGACCAGTTGACAAACTATGGCTACACCTTC
TRBV10-3	TRBJ2-7	-	-	CAISGGRRSYEQYF	TGTGCCATCAGTGGAGGCCGCCGCTCCTACGAGCAGTACTTC
TRBV29-1	TRBJ2-7	-	-	CSVGRGSTEQYF	TGCAGCGTAGGAAGGGGCTCTACCGAGCAGTACTTC
TRBV9	TRBJ1-2	-	-	CASSGGLYPVTF	TGTGCCAGCAGCGGGGGCCTTTATCCCGTCACCTTC
TRBV19	TRBJ1-2	TRBD1	-	CASSMARQGPYGYTF	TGTGCCAGTAGTATGGCCCGACAGGGCCCCTATGGCTACACCTTC
TRBV30	TRBJ2-7	TRBD1	-	CAWSAPPGQGPYEQYF	TGTGCCTGGAGTGCACCCCCGGGACAGGGGCCCTACGAGCAGTACTTC
TRBV9	TRBJ2-7	-	-	CASSVGGSAGNRYEQYF	TGTGCCAGCAGCGTAGGGGGATCGGCAGGGAACCGCTACGAGCAGTACTTC
TRBV7-2	TRBJ2-7	-	-	CASSLDLLTTYEQYF	TGTGCCAGCAGCTTAGACCTACTGACGACATACGAGCAGTACTTC
TRBV19	TRBJ1-2	-	-	CASSIGAGNHGYTF	TGTGCCAGTAGTATAGGGGCAGGGAACCATGGCTACACCTTC
TRBV25-1	TRBJ2-5	TRBD2	-	CASRGTERGGPLTQYF	TGTGCCAGCAGGGGTACGGAGCGGGGGGGCCCCTTGACCCAGTACTTC
TRBV18	TRBJ1-2	-	-	CASSPPEGLANYGYTF	TGTGCCAGCTCACCACCGGAGGGTTTAGCTAACTATGGCTACACCTTC
TRBV7-2	TRBJ2-5	TRBD2	-	CASSLNGPTGRETQYF	TGTGCCAGCAGTCTAAACGGACCGACCGGGAGGGAGACCCAGTACTTC
TRBV7-3	TRBJ2-1	TRBD2	-	CASSNKVTSGGGNEQFF	TGTGCCAGCAGCAACAAAGTGACTAGCGGGGGGGGAAATGAGCAGTTCTTC
TRBV29-1	TRBJ1-2	TRBD1	-	CSVVLQGNYGYTF	TGCAGCGTTGTGTTACAGGGGAACTATGGCTACACCTTC
TRBV7-9	TRBJ1-2	-	-	CASSLVSGYGYTF	TGTGCCAGCAGCTTAGTATCGGGGTATGGCTACACCTTC
TRBV9	TRBJ1-5	-	-	CASSVGGGAGQPQHF	TGTGCCAGCAGCGTAGGAGGGGGGGCTGGCCAGCCCCAGCATTTT
TRBV9	TRBJ1-3	-	-	CASSPGGNWGNTIYF	TGTGCCAGCAGCCCGGGGGGAAACTGGGGAAACACCATATATTTT
TRBV10-3	TRBJ1-1	-	few	CAISEGRDEAFF	TGTGCCATCAGTGAAGGACGGGATGAAGCTTTCTTT
TRBV19	TRBJ2-3	TRBD1	few	CASSMIRGHDTQYF	TGTGCCAGTAGTATGATCAGGGGGCATGATACGCAGTATTTT
TRBV29-1	TRBJ2-5	TRBD1	-	CSVDGQGVGETQYF	TGCAGCGTGGATGGACAGGGGGTGGGAGAGACCCAGTACTTC